This TCR beta chain came from a study of blood T cells in healthy people across ages. The study, taken as a whole, reports: Bulk PBMC profiling left naive and antigen-experienced comparisons inconclusive.

The germline CDR1 and CDR2 sequences are MNHEY and SVGEGT. The CDR3 consists of 17 residues. The V and J ends lost 6 bases and 1 base, in that order; junction bases with no gene match: 14. For this clonotype: Antigen specificity is unknown.

The use of a sample-barcoded 5' primer and a J-beta primer mix characterized a second PCR of roughly 6 to 11 cycles. From each sample, at least 2.5 million paired-end reads containing CDR3 were obtained. TCRdb itself ran the 5' RACE reads through MiXCR, one entry per CDR3 protein. The profile shows 1.5 million to 2 million distinct CDR3 sequences, about 30% of them singletons. The specimen sequenced was blood. This chain connects TRBV6-2 or TRBV6-3 to TRBJ2-7, with 8 bases aligning to TRBD1. The clonotype originates from a woman between 25 and 40 years old in good health. The CDR3 here is CASSPLLGQGLSYEQYF. In DNA form, the CDR3 reads TGTGCCAGCAGCCCCCTACTAGGACAGGGCCTATCCTACGAGCAGTACTTC.